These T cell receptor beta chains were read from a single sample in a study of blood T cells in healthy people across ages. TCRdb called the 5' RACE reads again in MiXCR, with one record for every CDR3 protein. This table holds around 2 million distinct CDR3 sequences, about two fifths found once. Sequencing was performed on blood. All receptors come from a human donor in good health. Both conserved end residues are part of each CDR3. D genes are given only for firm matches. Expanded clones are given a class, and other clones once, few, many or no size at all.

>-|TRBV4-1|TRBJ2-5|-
CASSQEVVVGQETQYF
TGCGCCAGCAGCCAAGAGGTGGTAGTAGGCCAAGAGACCCAGTACTTC
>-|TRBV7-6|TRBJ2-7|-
CASSLGGPALEYEQYF
TGTGCCAGCAGCTTAGGAGGGCCAGCACTAGAATACGAGCAGTACTTC
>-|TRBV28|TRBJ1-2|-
CASTLEGGRGYGYTF
TGTGCCAGCACCCTTGAAGGGGGGCGCGGCTATGGCTACACCTTC
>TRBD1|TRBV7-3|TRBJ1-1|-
CASSLIAGGAEAFF
TGTGCCAGCAGCTTAATTGCAGGGGGAGCTGAAGCTTTCTTT
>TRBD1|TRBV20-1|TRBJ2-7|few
CSASSDRGLFYEQYF
TGCAGTGCCTCTTCGGACAGGGGGCTTTTCTACGAGCAGTACTTC
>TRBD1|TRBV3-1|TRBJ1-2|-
CASSQEGTGQGFYGYTF
TGTGCCAGCAGCCAAGAAGGGACGGGACAGGGCTTCTATGGCTACACCTTC
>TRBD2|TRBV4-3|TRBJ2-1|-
CASSQDIRLAGSHEQFF
TGCGCCAGCAGCCAAGATATAAGGCTAGCGGGGTCCCATGAGCAGTTCTTC
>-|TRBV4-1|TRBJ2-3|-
CASSQRTGSTDTQYF
TGCGCCAGCAGCCAACGTACAGGGAGCACAGATACGCAGTATTTT
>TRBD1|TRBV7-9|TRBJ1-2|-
CANSPPTGPHYGYTF
TGTGCCAACAGCCCACCGACAGGGCCACACTATGGCTACACCTTC
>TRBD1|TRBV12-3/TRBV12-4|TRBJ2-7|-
CASSLQGAGTVYEQYF
TGTGCCAGCAGTCTACAGGGGGCCGGGACGGTCTACGAGCAGTACTTC
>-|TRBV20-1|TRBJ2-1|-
CSARTVRGWNEQFF
TGCAGTGCTAGAACAGTCAGGGGCTGGAATGAGCAGTTCTTC
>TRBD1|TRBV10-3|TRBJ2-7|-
CATSDRDREASYEQYF
TGTGCCACCAGTGACCGAGACAGGGAAGCTTCCTACGAACAGTACTTC
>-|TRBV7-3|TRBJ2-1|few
CASSPGLVGEQFF
TGTGCCAGCAGCCCGGGACTGGTGGGGGAGCAGTTCTTC
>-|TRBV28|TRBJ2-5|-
CASSFRLGGEETQYF
TGTGCCAGCAGTTTCCGCCTTGGAGGGGAAGAGACCCAGTACTTC
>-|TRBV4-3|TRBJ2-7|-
CASSQDLGARQYF
TGCGCCAGCAGCCAAGATTTGGGCGCTAGGCAGTACTTC
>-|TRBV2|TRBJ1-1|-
CASSASRTSFF
TGTGCCAGCAGTGCTAGCCGGACGTCTTTCTTT
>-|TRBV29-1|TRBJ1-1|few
CSVSNRLNTEAFF
TGCAGCGTTTCGAACAGGCTGAACACTGAAGCTTTCTTT
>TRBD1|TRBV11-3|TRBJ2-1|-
CASSLRSLYQGAPDEQFF
TGTGCCAGCAGCTTACGGTCGTTATACCAGGGGGCGCCTGATGAGCAGTTCTTC
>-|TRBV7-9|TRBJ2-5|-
CASSLGAGGSQETQYF
TGTGCCAGCAGCTTAGGGGCAGGTGGTAGCCAAGAGACCCAGTACTTC
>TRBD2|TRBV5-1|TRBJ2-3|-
CASGLAGGDADTQYF
TGCGCCAGCGGTCTAGCGGGGGGCGATGCAGATACGCAGTATTTT
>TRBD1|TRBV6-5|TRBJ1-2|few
CASSSTTGGSYGYTF
TGTGCCAGCAGTTCCACCACAGGGGGCAGCTATGGCTACACCTTC
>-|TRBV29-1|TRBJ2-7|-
CSVEVIWGEQYF
TGCAGCGTTGAAGTGATCTGGGGCGAGCAGTACTTC
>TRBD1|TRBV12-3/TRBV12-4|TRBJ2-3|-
CASSGGQGLDTQYF
TGTGCCAGCTCGGGGGGACAGGGGTTAGATACGCAGTATTTT
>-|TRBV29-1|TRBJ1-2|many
CSARESDGYTF
TGCAGCGCACGGGAGAGCGATGGCTACACCTTC
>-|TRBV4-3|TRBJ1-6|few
CTSSQQGPRSPLHF
TGCACCAGCAGCCAACAAGGGCCTCGTTCACCCCTCCACTTT
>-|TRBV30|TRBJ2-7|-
CAGNSGETLYF
TGTGCCGGCAACTCAGGAGAGACCCTGTACTTC
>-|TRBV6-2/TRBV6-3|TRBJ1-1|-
CASSSHRKNTEAFF
TGTGCCAGCAGTTCCCACAGAAAAAACACTGAAGCTTTCTTT
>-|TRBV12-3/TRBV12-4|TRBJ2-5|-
CASTNGAETQYF
TGTGCCAGCACCAATGGGGCAGAGACCCAGTACTTC
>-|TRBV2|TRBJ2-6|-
CASRTASYSGANVLTF
TGTGCCAGCAGGACAGCCTCTTACTCTGGGGCCAACGTCCTGACTTTC
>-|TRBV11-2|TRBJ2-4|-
CASSTKMDRGYF
TGTGCCAGCAGCACAAAAATGGACCGGGGGTACTTC
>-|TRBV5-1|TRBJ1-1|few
CASSLVELTPTEAFF
TGCGCCAGCAGCTTGGTCGAATTAACACCTACTGAAGCTTTCTTT
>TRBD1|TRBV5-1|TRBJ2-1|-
CASSSTGVQVGQFF
TGCGCCAGCAGCTCGACAGGGGTTCAGGTTGGGCAGTTCTTC
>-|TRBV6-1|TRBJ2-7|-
CASLLAGPTYEQYF
TGTGCCAGCCTGTTGGCAGGGCCTACCTACGAGCAGTACTTC
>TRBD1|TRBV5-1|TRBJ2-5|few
CASSLLGTGSETQYF
TGCGCCAGCAGCCTATTAGGGACAGGGAGCGAGACCCAGTACTTC
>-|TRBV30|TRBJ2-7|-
CAWSGEGGYEQYF
TGTGCCTGGAGTGGGGAAGGGGGCTACGAGCAGTACTTC
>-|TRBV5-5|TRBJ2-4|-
CASSGGEIQYF
TGTGCCAGCAGCGGCGGAGAAATTCAGTACTTC
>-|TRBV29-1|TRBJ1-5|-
CGVIQNSNQLQHF
TGCGGCGTTATACAGAATAGCAATCAGCTCCAGCATTTT
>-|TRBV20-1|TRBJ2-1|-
CSARVEGLHEQFF
TGCAGTGCTAGAGTTGAGGGGTTGCATGAGCAGTTCTTC
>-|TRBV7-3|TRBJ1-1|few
CASSLFRETEAFF
TGTGCCAGCAGCTTATTCAGGGAAACTGAAGCTTTCTTT
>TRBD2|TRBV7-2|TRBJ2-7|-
CAGSLASGPNYEQYF
TGTGCCGGCAGCTTAGCTAGCGGGCCAAACTACGAGCAGTACTTC
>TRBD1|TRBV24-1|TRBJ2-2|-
CAIKTGPAGELFF
TGTGCCATCAAGACAGGGCCCGCTGGGGAGCTGTTTTTT
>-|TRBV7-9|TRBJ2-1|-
CASSLVRQFF
TGTGCCAGCAGCTTAGTGCGCCAGTTCTTC
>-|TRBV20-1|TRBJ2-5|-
CSAWYQETQYF
TGCAGTGCTTGGTACCAAGAGACCCAGTACTTC
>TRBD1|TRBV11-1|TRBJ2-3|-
CASSTGRTGESDTQYF
TGTGCCAGCAGTACCGGGAGGACAGGGGAATCGGATACGCAGTATTTT
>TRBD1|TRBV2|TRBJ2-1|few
CASSQGAVDEQFF
TGTGCCAGCAGCCAGGGGGCCGTCGATGAGCAGTTCTTC
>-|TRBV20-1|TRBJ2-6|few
CSARLPSSGANVLTF
TGCAGTGCTAGGTTGCCGTCCTCTGGGGCCAACGTCCTGACTTTC
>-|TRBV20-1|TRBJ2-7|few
CSARQGSHEQYF
TGCAGTGCTCGGCAGGGGTCCCACGAGCAGTACTTC
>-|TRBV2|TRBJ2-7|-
CASRRGPDNEQYF
TGTGCCAGCAGACGGGGGCCGGACAACGAGCAGTACTTC
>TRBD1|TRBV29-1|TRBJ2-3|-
CSVERVIRGGQGARTDTQYF
TGCAGCGTTGAACGAGTTATTCGGGGAGGACAGGGGGCCCGCACAGATACGCAGTATTTT
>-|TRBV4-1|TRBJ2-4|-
CASSQVSGEGKNIQYF
TGCGCCAGCAGCCAAGTGTCAGGGGAGGGCAAAAACATTCAGTACTTC
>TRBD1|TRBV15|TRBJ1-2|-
CATSRDFQGVYGYTF
TGTGCCACCAGCAGAGATTTCCAGGGGGTTTATGGCTACACCTTC
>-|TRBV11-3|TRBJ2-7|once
CASSTFRADEQYF
TGTGCCAGCAGCACCTTTCGGGCGGACGAGCAGTACTTC
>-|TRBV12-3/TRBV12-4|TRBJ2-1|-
CASSLIWGADEQFF
TGTGCCAGCAGTTTAATATGGGGGGCAGATGAGCAGTTCTTC
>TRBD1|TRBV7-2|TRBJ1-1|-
CASSFNRGTNTEAFF
TGTGCCAGCAGCTTTAACAGGGGCACGAACACTGAAGCTTTCTTT
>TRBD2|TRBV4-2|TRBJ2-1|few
CASSQDRASGPNEQFF
TGTGCCAGCAGCCAAGATAGGGCTAGCGGACCCAATGAGCAGTTCTTC
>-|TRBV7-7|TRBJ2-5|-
CASSLDAGAETQYF
TGTGCCAGCAGCTTAGATGCGGGGGCTGAGACCCAGTACTTC
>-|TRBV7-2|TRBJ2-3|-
CASSPSAGLDTQYF
TGTGCCAGCAGCCCTTCGGCGGGGTTAGATACGCAGTATTTT
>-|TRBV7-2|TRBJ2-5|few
CASSLTGGPQQYF
TGTGCCAGCAGCTTAACCGGGGGGCCCCAGCAGTACTTC
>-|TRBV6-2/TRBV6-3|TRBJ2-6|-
CASKTDSVPISTNVLTF
TGTGCCAGCAAAACCGATAGCGTACCCATCTCGACCAACGTCCTGACTTTC